The 6 T cell receptor beta chains given below trace back to one sample, sequenced in a study of blood T cell repertoires in COVID-19. Sequencing was performed with immunoSEQ multiplex PCR; in TCRdb, only in-frame clones are kept and a portion is missing. This sample carries 200,000 to 250,000 clones, around 84% of them seen once, and the ten largest clones take less than 2%. Sequenced material: PBMCs or T cells enriched from blood (not recorded which). These receptors all come from a man in his forties who had recovered from COVID-19.

The V call is TRBV27, the J call TRBJ2-1; D not resolved. The germline V and J ends were trimmed by 7 bases and 0 bases, with 7 bases remaining between them. Germline values: CDR1 MNHEY, CDR2 SMNVEV (reference sequence). The CDR3 is made up of 13 amino acids. The CDR3 nucleotides read TGTGCCAGCAAAGACTCCTCCTACAATGAGCAGTTCTTC. This translates into CASKDSSYNEQFF.

J is TRBJ1-4 and V is TRBV15, with 7 bases fitting TRBD1. The CDR3 covers 14 residues. J lost 7 bases, V lost 3 bases, and 5 bases had no gene match. The germline CDR1 and CDR2 sequences are LNHNV and YYDKDF (reference sequence). In DNA form, the CDR3 reads TGTGCCACCAGCAGCCAGGGGGGTATTGAAAAACTGTTTTTT. Its translation: CATSSQGGIEKLFF.

The gene calls are TRBV6-4 and TRBJ1-1; no definite D call. V was shortened by 3 bases and J by 1 base, with 6 bases between the two germline ends. Germline CDR1 reads MRHNA; CDR2 reads SNTAGT. This CDR3 has 13 amino acids. The CDR3 reads CASSEEGNTEAFF. The DNA of the CDR3 is TGTGCCAGCAGTGAGGAGGGGAACACTGAAGCTTTCTTT.

This clone was detected only once. The V gene is TRBV6-2 or TRBV6-3, the J gene TRBJ2-7, with D hard to call. The CDR3 spans 14 residues. Germline CDR1 and CDR2: MNHEY and SVGEGT. Trimming stripped 2 bases from V and 5 bases from J, with 13 bases between. CDR3 in DNA: TGTGCCAGCAGTTACGGGCAGGTTAACAACGAGCAGTACTTC. It codes for CASSYGQVNNEQYF.

This chain joins TRBV30 and TRBJ2-6, with D perhaps matching TRBD2 (5 bases). CDR3 length: 13 residues. CDR1 GTSNPN and CDR2 SVGIG come from the germline V gene (reference sequence). Trimming cost V 5 bases and J 2 bases, with 7 bases left between them. CDR3 residues: CAWGSTGANVLTF. The CDR3 DNA follows: TGTGCCTGGGGGAGCACTGGGGCCAACGTCCTGACTTTC. Full variable domain (missing parts from reference TRBV30 and TRBJ2-6): SQTIHQWPATLVQPVGSPLSLECTVEGTSNPNLYWYRQAAGRGLQLLFYSVGIGQISSEVPQNLSASRPQDRQFILSSKKLLLSDSGFYLCAWGSTGANVLTFGAGSRLTVL.

The chain links TRBV11-2 to TRBJ1-1; perhaps TRBD1 as D (5 bases). Looked up from germline, CDR1 is SGHAT and CDR2 is FQNNGV. Trimming took off 4 bases at V and 4 bases at J, with 16 bases between the two ends. This CDR3 is 15 amino acids long. The CDR3 region has the DNA TGTGCCAGCAGCTCATCTAGCGGGGCAGGCACTGAAGCTTTCTTT. Translated, it gives CASSSSSGAGTEAFF.